These 8 T cell receptor beta chains came from one sample sequenced in a study of CD8 T cells in ankylosing spondylitis. MiXCR was run by TCRdb on the 5' RACE reads, yielding one entry per CDR3 protein. Seen here are under 250,000 distinct CDR3 sequences, over 30% observed once, and the top ten hold approximately 4.6%. Specimen: blood, either unsorted or a sorted T cell fraction (not recorded which). The receptors were sampled from a male donor with ankylosing spondylitis or in good health (not recorded which).

The V and J genes are TRBV27 and TRBJ1-1; D unclear. Germline V gene sequence: CDR1 MNHEY, CDR2 SMNVEV (reference sequence). Deletions cut 4 bases from V and 3 bases from J, with 9 bases between. CDR3 length: 13 amino acids. The CDR3 spells CASSSYTDTEAFF. The CDR3 DNA reads TGTGCCAGCAGTTCATACACGGACACTGAAGCTTTCTTT.

The chain uses TRBV12-3 or TRBV12-4 and TRBJ2-2, with 16 positions matching TRBD2. With 7 bases clipped from V and 6 bases from J, the junction kept 8 bases outside the gene matches. This CDR3 is built from 17 residues. The CDR3 protein is CASKTPGLAGGPGELFF. The CDR3 DNA reads as TGTGCCAGCAAGACTCCGGGACTAGCGGGGGGGCCCGGGGAGCTGTTTTTT.

The chain joins TRBV28 to TRBJ1-1; 9 bases align to TRBD1. CDR3 size: 13 residues. After removal of 6 bases from V and 5 bases from J, the junction contained 4 bases not matched to a gene. Germline CDR1 MDHEN, CDR2 SYDVKM. The CDR3 DNA reads as TGTGCCAGCAGAGGACAGGGGAGGACTGAAGCTTTCTTT. Its protein is CASRGQGRTEAFF. The variable domain in full, completed from reference TRBV28 and TRBJ1-1, reads DVKVTQSSRYLVKRTGEKVFLECVQDMDHENMFWYRQDPGLGLRLIYFSYDVKMKEKGDIPEGYSVSREKKERFSLILESASTNQTSMYLCASRGQGRTEAFFGQGTRLTVV.

This chain connects TRBV5-5 to TRBJ2-3; TRBD2 matches at 10 bases. This CDR3 comprises 16 residues. The trim removed 1 base at V and 5 bases at J, leaving 7 bases unmatched. CDR1 is SGHKS, CDR2 YYEKEE, per germline (reference sequence). The CDR3 reads CASSLFGTSVGDTQYF. The CDR3 nucleotides are TGTGCCAGCAGCTTGTTTGGGACTAGCGTAGGAGATACGCAGTATTTT. The variable domain in full, completed from reference TRBV5-5 and TRBJ2-3, reads DAGVTQSPTHLIKTRGQQVTLRCSPISGHKSVSWYQQVLGQGPQFIFQYYEKEERGRGNFPDRFSARQFPNYSSELNVNALLLGDSALYLCASSLFGTSVGDTQYFGPGTRLTVL.

This rearrangement joins TRBV7-9 to TRBJ2-7, with TRBD1 identical over 7 bases. Trimming took 5 bases from V and 5 from J; bases not matched to a gene: 9. Germline V gives CDR1 SEHNR, CDR2 FQNEAQ (reference sequence). The CDR3 spans 14 residues. The CDR3: CASSTRQGSDEQYF. The CDR3 DNA reads as TGTGCCAGCAGCACGAGACAGGGAAGCGACGAGCAGTACTTC.

The chain combines TRBV7-9 with TRBJ2-7; D ambiguous. Trimming removed 7 bases at V and 0 bases at J, with 7 bases between. This CDR3 is 12 amino acids long. Germline assignment: CDR1 SEHNR and CDR2 FQNEAQ (reference sequence). The CDR3 DNA follows: TGTGCCAGCACCACAGTCTCCTACGAGCAGTACTTC. Its translation: CASTTVSYEQYF.

This clonotype was counted only a few times. The chain combines TRBV7-8 with TRBJ2-7; D uncertain. The CDR3 spans 11 residues. Germline assignment: CDR1 SGHVS and CDR2 FQNEAQ. Trimming took 1 base from V and 6 from J, leaving 4 bases between them. The CDR3 bases are TGTGCCAGCAGCTTAGAGGTCGAGCAGTACTTC. Encoded protein: CASSLEVEQYF. The whole variable domain, remainder taken from reference TRBV7-8 and TRBJ2-7, is GAGVSQSPRYKVAKRGQDVALRCDPISGHVSLFWYQQALGQGPEFLTYFQNEAQLDKSGLPSDRFFAERPEGSVSTLKIQRTQQEDSAVYLCASSLEVEQYFGPGTRLTVT.

The chain recombines TRBV10-2 with TRBJ2-7; 9 bases fit TRBD2. In germline, CDR1 is WSHSY, CDR2 SAAADI. This CDR3 is built from 14 residues. V dropped 7 bases and J dropped 1; count of bases not matched to a gene: 5. The CDR3 nucleotides read TGCGCCAGCATCAATAGCGGGGGTTCCTACGAGCAGTACTTC. It specifies CASINSGGSYEQYF.